This entry is about one T cell receptor beta chain. Its antigen is still unknown. The source of the sample is a study of T cell repertoires in aging, cancer and after chemotherapy. Turning to the study itself: Pre- and post-chemotherapy samples were paired from glioblastoma patients treated with temozolomide-based therapy. Around 8.8 million TCR reads made up the full dataset. Points from the study as a whole: Across the chemotherapy interval, each cancer cohort showed higher median generation probability, suggesting thymic rebound.

Amplification of TCR beta used genomic DNA extracted from peripheral blood. A mixed TRB-A/B primer pool amplified rearranged TRB by multiplex touch-down PCR. TCRdb fed the multiplex PCR reads into MiXCR, producing one record per CDR3 protein. This sample has approximately 1,500 distinct CDR3 sequences, with roughly 20% found just once. Losses at the gene ends were 3 bases for V and 6 bases for J; bases not matched to a gene: 7. Per germline, CDR1 SGHNT and CDR2 YYREEE (reference sequence). The CDR3 totals 15 residues. Sequencing was performed on blood. The gene calls are TRBV5-4 and TRBJ2-3; 10 bases map to TRBD2. This receptor was taken from a human donor with a solid tumor. CDR3 sequence: CASSSPGLAMDTQYF. The CDR3 nucleotides are TGTGCCAGCAGCTCGCCGGGACTAGCGATGGATACGCAGTATTTT. Looking up the rest from reference TRBV5-4 and TRBJ2-3 gives the full variable domain: ETGVTQSPTHLIKTRGQQVTLRCSSQSGHNTVSWYQQALGQGPQFIFQYYREEENGRGNFPPRFSGLQFPNYSSELNVNALELDDSALYLCASSSPGLAMDTQYFGPGTRLTVL.